The rows below give T cell receptor beta chains drawn from one sample of a study of identical twins. TCRdb redid the calling of the 5' RACE reads with MiXCR, one entry per CDR3 protein. Of about 720,000 distinct CDR3 sequences in the sample, about 18% were seen once. The data also belong to a second study, concerning T cells expressing NK-cell markers.

The sample consisted of PBMCs. Receptor source: a woman between 18 and 29 years old in good health. Both conserved end residues are part of each CDR3. Each record gives: clone size, D gene, J gene, V gene, CDR3 DNA, CDR3 protein. D genes are given only for firm matches. Clone size is shown for a subset of rows, as once, few, many or a class of expanded clone.

- TRBD2 TRBJ2-1 TRBV5-6 TGTGCCAGCTTGAGACTAGCGGGAGCTGCTGAGCAGTTCTTC CASLRLAGAAEQFF
few - TRBJ2-6 TRBV27 TGTGCCAGCAGTTTATCCGGAGGGGCTGGGGCCAACGTCCTGACTTTC CASSLSGGAGANVLTF
- - TRBJ1-1 TRBV6-5 TGTGCCAGCAGTTACAACCTCCGGGAAGCTTTCTTT CASSYNLREAFF
few - TRBJ2-1 TRBV7-9 TGTGCCAGCAGCTTAGGGATGAGAAACAATGAGCAGTTCTTC CASSLGMRNNEQFF
- TRBD2 TRBJ2-1 TRBV7-8 TGTGCCAGCAGCATCCTAGCGGGGGGAGGGAATGAGCAGTTCTTC CASSILAGGGNEQFF
- - TRBJ1-2 TRBV6-1 TGTGCCAGCAGTGTTGAGGTCCGAGGCTACACCTTC CASSVEVRGYTF
- TRBD2 TRBJ2-3 TRBV5-1 TGCGCCAGCAGCCCCCGCGTAGCGGGGGACACAGATACGCAGTATTTT CASSPRVAGDTDTQYF
many - TRBJ2-2 TRBV12-3/TRBV12-4 TGTGCCAGCAGTCCCAGGGAGAACACCGGGGAGCTGTTTTTT CASSPRENTGELFF
- - TRBJ2-6 TRBV12-3/TRBV12-4 TGTGCCAGCAGCCAACGGGTGAACTCTGGGGCCAACGTCCTGACTTTC CASSQRVNSGANVLTF
- - TRBJ2-3 TRBV6-5 TGTGCCAGCAGTTACGGGCTTAGCCCTCCCACAGATACGCAGTATTTT CASSYGLSPPTDTQYF
- TRBD2 TRBJ2-1 TRBV29-1 TGCAGCGTTGAATGGGCTAGCGGGAGGTATGAGCAGTTCTTC CSVEWASGRYEQFF
- - TRBJ2-7 TRBV20-1 TGCAGTGCTAGCCGAATTTACGAGCAGTACTTC CSASRIYEQYF
- - TRBJ2-1 TRBV15 TGTGCCACCAGCAGGAACACCAATGAGCAGTTCTTC CATSRNTNEQFF
- TRBD1 TRBJ2-3 TRBV3-1 TGTGCCAGCAGCCAAAAGAGGGGGCCAGATACGCAGTATTTT CASSQKRGPDTQYF